Below are 8 T cell receptor beta chains sequenced from a single sample in a study of primary melanoma T cells and metastatic recurrence. Assay used: immunoSEQ multiplex PCR; TCRdb lists only in-frame clones, some missing. The data show about 230 clones, about 83% seen once. The sequenced sample was melanoma tumor tissue. The source is a human donor with melanoma.

A few counts support this clone. The chain couples TRBV11-3 to TRBJ2-7, with D perhaps matching TRBD1 or TRBD2 (5 bases each). The ends were cut back, 2 bases at V and 4 bases at J, with 12 bases in the middle. Germline CDR1 is SGHNT and CDR2 is YENEEA. This CDR3 has 14 residues. CDR3 sequence (DNA): TGTGCCAGCAGCTTACGCAGGGAGTTTTACGAGCAGTACTTC. It translates to CASSLRREFYEQYF.

This clone is labeled hyperexpanded. This chain joins TRBV18 and TRBJ2-7, with D possibly being TRBD2 (6 bases). Looked up from germline, CDR1 is KGHSH and CDR2 is LQKENI. V dropped 5 bases and J dropped 6 bases, with 14 bases sitting between them. The CDR3 runs to 13 residues. CDR3 sequence: CASSSNPGGEQYF. CDR3 bases: TGTGCCAGCTCATCTAACCCCGGGGGCGAGCAGTACTTC.

This chain links TRBV28 with TRBJ2-3; the match to TRBD2 covers 9 bases. Germline-derived CDR1 and CDR2 are MDHEN and SYDVKM. CDR3 size: 21 residues. V dropped 3 bases and J dropped 8; count of bases not matched to a gene: 27. The chain's CDR3 is CASSFGFQFLMTSGRKVTQYF. The CDR3 DNA reads as TGTGCCAGCAGTTTTGGCTTTCAGTTTTTGATGACTAGCGGCCGCAAAGTTACGCAGTATTTT.

This clone was seen a single time. J is TRBJ1-1 and V is TRBV6-8; a weak D match, TRBD1 (5 bases). Germline CDR1 MNHGY, CDR2 SAAAGT. Trimming cost V 5 bases and J 6 bases, with 19 bases left between them. The CDR3 sequence is 15 residues long. The CDR3 is CASSQTGGRRAEAFF. Written as DNA, the CDR3 is TGTGCCAGCAGTCAGACGGGGGGAAGACGCGCTGAAGCTTTCTTT.

The chain is built from TRBV19 and TRBJ2-3; 9 bases fit TRBD2. Germline CDR1 and CDR2: LNHDA and SQIVND (reference sequence). The CDR3 loop spans 14 amino acids. V lost 7 bases to trimming and J lost 4 bases; unmatched junction nucleotides: 6. Here the CDR3 DNA reads TGTGCCAGTATGAGGCGGGAGGGATCAGATACGCAGTATTTT. It encodes CASMRREGSDTQYF.

This chain connects TRBV1 to TRBJ1-1; the table assigns TRBD1, which was not confirmed against the DNA. TRBV1 is deemed a pseudogene. There are 15 residues in the CDR3. CDR3 nucleotide sequence: TGCGCCAGCAGCCAAGACCCAGGGGTGAACACTGAAGCTTTCTTT. Translation: CASSQDPGVNTEAFF.

This sequence joins TRBV6-8 and TRBJ1-5, with TRBD1 as a possible D gene (5 bases). V dropped 4 bases and J dropped 3 bases, with 13 bases sitting between them. The germline V gene encodes CDR1 MNHGY and CDR2 SAAAGT. This CDR3 contains 15 residues. CDR3 loop: CASSSTGTHNQPQHF. As DNA, the CDR3 is TGTGCCAGCAGTTCGACCGGGACTCACAATCAGCCCCAGCATTTT.

The chain combines TRBV12-5 with TRBJ2-3, with 7 bases aligning to TRBD2. The CDR3 is 14 residues long. The germline V gene has CDR1 LGHNT and CDR2 FRNRAP. CDR3 in DNA: TGTGCCAGCAAGACTAGCCGCAACACAGATACGCAGTATTTT. It is translated as CASKTSRNTDTQYF.